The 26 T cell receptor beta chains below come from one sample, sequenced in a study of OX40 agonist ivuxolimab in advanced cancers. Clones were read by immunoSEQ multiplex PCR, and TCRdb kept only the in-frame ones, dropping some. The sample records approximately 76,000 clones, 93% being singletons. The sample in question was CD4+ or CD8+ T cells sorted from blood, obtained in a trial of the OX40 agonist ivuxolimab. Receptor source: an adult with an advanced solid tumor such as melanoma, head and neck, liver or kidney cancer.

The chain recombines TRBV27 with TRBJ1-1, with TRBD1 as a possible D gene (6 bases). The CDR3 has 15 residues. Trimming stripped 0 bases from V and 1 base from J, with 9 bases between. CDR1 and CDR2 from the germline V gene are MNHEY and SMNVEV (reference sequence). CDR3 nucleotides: TGTGCCAGCAGTTTATCCCCGACAGGGAACACTGAAGCTTTCTTT. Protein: CASSLSPTGNTEAFF.

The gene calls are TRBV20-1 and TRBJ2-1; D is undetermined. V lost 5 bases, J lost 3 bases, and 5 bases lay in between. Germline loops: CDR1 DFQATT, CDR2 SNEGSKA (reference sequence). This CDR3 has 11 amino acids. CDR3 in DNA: TGCAGTGCTCTTTACTACAATGAGCAGTTCTTC. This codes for CSALYYNEQFF.

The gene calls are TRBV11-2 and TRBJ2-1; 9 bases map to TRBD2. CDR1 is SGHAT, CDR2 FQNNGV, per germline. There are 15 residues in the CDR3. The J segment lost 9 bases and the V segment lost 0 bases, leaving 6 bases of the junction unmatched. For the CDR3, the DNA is TGTGCCAGCAGCTTAGATATAGCGGGAGTGGTTGAGCAGTTCTTC. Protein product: CASSLDIAGVVEQFF.

The CDR3 DNA sequence: TGCAGCGCCCCCGCTTCGGACAGGAAAGCTTTCTTT. This codes for CSAPASDRKAFF. The rearrangement links TRBV29-1 to TRBJ1-1, with TRBD1 matching over 7 bases. This CDR3 is built from 12 residues. Looked up from germline, CDR1 is SQVTM and CDR2 is ANQGSEA. J lost 9 bases, V lost 7 bases, and 11 bases had no gene match. The variable domain in full, with the rest retrieved from reference TRBV29-1 and TRBJ1-1, is SAVISQKPSRDICQRGTSLTIQCQVDSQVTMMFWYRQQPGQSLTLIATANQGSEATYESGFVIDKFPISRPNLTFSTLTVSNMSPEDSSIYLCSAPASDRKAFFGQGTRLTVV.

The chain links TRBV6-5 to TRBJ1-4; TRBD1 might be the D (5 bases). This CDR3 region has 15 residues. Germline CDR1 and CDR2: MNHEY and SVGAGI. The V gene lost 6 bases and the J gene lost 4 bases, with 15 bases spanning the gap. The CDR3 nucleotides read TGTGCCAGCAGCCCTGGAGCAGGGATTAATGAAAAACTGTTTTTT. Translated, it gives CASSPGAGINEKLFF.

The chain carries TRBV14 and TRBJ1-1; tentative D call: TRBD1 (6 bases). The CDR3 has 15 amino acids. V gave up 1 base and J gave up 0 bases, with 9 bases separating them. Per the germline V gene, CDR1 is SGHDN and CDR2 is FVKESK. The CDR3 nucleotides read TGTGCCAGCAGCCAAGGAACAGGGATGAACACTGAAGCTTTCTTT. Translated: CASSQGTGMNTEAFF.

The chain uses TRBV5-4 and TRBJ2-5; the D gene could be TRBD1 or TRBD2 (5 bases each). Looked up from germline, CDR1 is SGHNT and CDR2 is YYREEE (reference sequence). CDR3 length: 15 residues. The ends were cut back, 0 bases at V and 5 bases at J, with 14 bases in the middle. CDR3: CASSLGGVIVETQYF. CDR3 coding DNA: TGTGCCAGCAGCTTGGGAGGGGTTATTGTGGAGACCCAGTACTTC.

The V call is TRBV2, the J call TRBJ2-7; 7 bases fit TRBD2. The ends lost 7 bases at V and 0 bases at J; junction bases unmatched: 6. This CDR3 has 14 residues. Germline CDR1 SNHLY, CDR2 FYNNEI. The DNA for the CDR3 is TGTGCCAGCATTTCTAGCGGTTCCTCCTACGAGCAGTACTTC. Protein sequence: CASISSGSSYEQYF.

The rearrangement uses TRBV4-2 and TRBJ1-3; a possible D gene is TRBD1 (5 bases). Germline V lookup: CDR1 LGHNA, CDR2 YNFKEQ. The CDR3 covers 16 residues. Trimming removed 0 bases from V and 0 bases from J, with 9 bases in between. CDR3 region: CASSQEGRISGNTIYF. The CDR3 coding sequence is TGTGCCAGCAGCCAAGAGGGACGGATCTCTGGAAACACCATATATTTT.

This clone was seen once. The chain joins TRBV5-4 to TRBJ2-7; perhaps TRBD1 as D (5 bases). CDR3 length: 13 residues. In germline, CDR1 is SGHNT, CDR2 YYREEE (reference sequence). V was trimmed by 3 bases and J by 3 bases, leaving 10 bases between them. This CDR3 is CASSSDRVYEQYF. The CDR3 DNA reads TGTGCCAGCAGCTCCGACAGAGTCTACGAGCAGTACTTC.

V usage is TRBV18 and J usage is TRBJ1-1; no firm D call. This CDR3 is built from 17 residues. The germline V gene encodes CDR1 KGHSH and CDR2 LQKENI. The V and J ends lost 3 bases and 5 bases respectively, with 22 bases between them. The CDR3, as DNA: TGTGCCAGCTCACCGGGGAGGGCGAGGTTTGATTTTACTGAAGCTTTCTTT. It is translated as CASSPGRARFDFTEAFF.

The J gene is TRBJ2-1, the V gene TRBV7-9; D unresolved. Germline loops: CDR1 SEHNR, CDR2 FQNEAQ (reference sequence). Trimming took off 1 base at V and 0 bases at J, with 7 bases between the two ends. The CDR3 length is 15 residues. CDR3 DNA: TGTGCCAGCAGCTTAGAGGAGAGCTCCTACAATGAGCAGTTCTTC. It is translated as CASSLEESSYNEQFF.

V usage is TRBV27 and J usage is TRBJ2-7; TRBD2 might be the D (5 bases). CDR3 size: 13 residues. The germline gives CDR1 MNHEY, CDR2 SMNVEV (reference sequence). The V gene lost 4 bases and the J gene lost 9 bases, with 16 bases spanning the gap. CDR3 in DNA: TGTGCCAGCAGTTCGATTGGAGAGGGCGGGCAGTACTTC. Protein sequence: CASSSIGEGGQYF.

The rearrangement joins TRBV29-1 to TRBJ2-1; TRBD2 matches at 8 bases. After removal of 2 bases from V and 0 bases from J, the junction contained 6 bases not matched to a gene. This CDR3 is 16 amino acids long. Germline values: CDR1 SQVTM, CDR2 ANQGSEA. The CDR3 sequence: CSVELTSGGSYNEQFF. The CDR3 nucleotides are TGCAGCGTTGAATTAACTAGCGGCGGCTCCTACAATGAGCAGTTCTTC.

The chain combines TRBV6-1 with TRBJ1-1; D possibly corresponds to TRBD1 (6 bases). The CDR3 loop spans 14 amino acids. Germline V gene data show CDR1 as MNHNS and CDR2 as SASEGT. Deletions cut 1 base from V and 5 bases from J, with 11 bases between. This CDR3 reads CASSEGGAWTEAFF. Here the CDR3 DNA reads TGTGCCAGCAGTGAAGGGGGGGCTTGGACTGAAGCTTTCTTT.

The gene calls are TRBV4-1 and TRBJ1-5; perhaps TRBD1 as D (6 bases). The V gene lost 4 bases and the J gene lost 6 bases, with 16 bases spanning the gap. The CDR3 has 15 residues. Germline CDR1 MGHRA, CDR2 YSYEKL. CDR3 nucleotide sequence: TGCGCCAGCAGCCTTTCCTACAGGGAAGGTCAGCCCCAGCATTTT. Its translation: CASSLSYREGQPQHF.

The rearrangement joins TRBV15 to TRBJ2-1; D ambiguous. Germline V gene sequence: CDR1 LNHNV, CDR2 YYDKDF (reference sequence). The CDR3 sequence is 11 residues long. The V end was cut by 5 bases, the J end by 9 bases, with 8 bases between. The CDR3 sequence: CATSSGAEQFF. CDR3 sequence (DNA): TGTGCCACCAGCTCAGGCGCTGAGCAGTTCTTC.

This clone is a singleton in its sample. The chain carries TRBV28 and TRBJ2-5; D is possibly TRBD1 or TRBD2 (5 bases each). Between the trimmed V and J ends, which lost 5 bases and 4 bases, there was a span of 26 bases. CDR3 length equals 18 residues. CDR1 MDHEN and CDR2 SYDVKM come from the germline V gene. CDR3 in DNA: TGTGCCAGCAGTAGGGGAACATTGGAGGCTGGGGGTGGAGAGACCCAGTACTTC. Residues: CASSRGTLEAGGGETQYF.

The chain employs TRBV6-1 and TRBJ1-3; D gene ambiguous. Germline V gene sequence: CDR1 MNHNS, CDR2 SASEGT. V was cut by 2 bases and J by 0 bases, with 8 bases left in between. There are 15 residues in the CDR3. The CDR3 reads CASSELPHSGNTIYF. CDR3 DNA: TGTGCCAGCAGTGAATTGCCTCACTCTGGAAACACCATATATTTT.

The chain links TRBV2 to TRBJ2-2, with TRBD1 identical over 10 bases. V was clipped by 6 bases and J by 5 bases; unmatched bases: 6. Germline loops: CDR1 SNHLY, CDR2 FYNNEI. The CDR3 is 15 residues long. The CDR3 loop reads CASSRDRGRTGELFF. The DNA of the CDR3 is TGTGCCAGCAGCCGGGACAGGGGTCGGACCGGGGAGCTGTTTTTT.

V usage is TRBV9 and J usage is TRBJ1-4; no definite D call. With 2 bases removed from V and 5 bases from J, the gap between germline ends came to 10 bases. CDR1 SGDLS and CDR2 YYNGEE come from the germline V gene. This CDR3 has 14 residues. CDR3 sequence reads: CASSVGSRNEKLFF. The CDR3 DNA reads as TGTGCCAGCAGCGTTGGCAGTCGAAATGAAAAACTGTTTTTT.

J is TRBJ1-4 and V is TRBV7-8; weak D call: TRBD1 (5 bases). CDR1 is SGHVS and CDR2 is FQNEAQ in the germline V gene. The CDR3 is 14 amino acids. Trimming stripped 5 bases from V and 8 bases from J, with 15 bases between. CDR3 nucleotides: TGTGCCAGCAGCGTACTGGGGGGAAGAGAAAAACTGTTTTTT. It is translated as CASSVLGGREKLFF.

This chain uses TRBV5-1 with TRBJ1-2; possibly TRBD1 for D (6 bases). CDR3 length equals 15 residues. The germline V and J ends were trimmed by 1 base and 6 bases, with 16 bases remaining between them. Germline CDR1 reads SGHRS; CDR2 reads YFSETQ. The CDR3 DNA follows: TGCGCCAGCAGCTTGTTAGGCAGGGGAGGCGATGGCTACACCTTC. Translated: CASSLLGRGGDGYTF.

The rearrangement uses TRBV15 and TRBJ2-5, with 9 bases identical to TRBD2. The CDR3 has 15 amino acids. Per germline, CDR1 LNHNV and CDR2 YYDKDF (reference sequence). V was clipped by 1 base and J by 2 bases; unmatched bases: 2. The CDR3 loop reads CATSRASGGQETQYF. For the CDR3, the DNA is TGTGCCACCAGCAGAGCGAGCGGGGGGCAAGAGACCCAGTACTTC.

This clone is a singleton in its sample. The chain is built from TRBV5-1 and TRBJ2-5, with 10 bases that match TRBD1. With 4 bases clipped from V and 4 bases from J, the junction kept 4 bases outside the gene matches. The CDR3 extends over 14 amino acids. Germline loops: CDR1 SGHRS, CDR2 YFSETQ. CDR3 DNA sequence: TGCGCCAGCAGCCCGGACAGGGGGATAGAGACCCAGTACTTC. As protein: CASSPDRGIETQYF.

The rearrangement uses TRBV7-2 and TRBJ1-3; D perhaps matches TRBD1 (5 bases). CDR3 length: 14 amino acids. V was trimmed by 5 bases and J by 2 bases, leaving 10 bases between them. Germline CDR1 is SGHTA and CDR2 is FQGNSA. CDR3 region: CASSPGGAGNTIYF. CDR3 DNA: TGTGCCAGCAGCCCAGGAGGGGCTGGAAACACCATATATTTT.